Each of the 16 T cell receptor beta chains below was sequenced from the same sample in a study of vaccination effects on CD4 cells after COVID-19. Antigen-specific CD4+ T cells were expanded with viral peptide pools in the ViraFEST assay before sequencing. It was after approximately 11 days of culture that CD4+ T cells were isolated. None of these healthy vaccinees had been infected with SARS-CoV-2 before vaccination. These receptors have no known antigen. This table comes from immunoSEQ multiplex PCR, and its TCRdb copy is limited to in-frame clones, with some not included. The data show about 63,000 clones, 70% to 85% seen once. The source was CD4+ T cells from PBMCs cultured with HCoV-OC43 spike peptides, collected before COVID-19 vaccination. Described subset: HCoV-OC43 spike overlapping peptide pool stimulation. The receptors come from a human donor who received a COVID-19 vaccine.

The V gene is TRBV6-6, the J gene TRBJ1-5; no reliable D call. The CDR3 consists of 12 residues. Trimming shortened V by 1 base and J by 6 bases, and 4 bases separated the two germline ends. Germline assignment: CDR1 MNHNY and CDR2 SVGAGI (reference sequence). CDR3 sequence (DNA): TGTGCCAGCAGTTACTGGGGTCAGCCCCAGCATTTT. This sequence encodes CASSYWGQPQHF.

The chain has TRBV6-6 and TRBJ1-1; D unclear. Trimming left V 0 bases short and J 11 bases short, with 7 bases between. CDR1 and CDR2 from the germline V gene are MNHNY and SVGAGI (reference sequence). This CDR3 has 11 residues. The CDR3 DNA follows: TGTGCCAGCAGTTACTCAGGGAGGGCTTTCTTT. The encoded protein is CASSYSGRAFF.

The gene calls are TRBV19 and TRBJ2-3, with TRBD2 as a possible D gene (5 bases). Trimming pared 11 bases from V and 1 base from J, leaving 13 bases between. This CDR3 is 13 amino acids long. Germline-derived CDR1 and CDR2 are LNHDA and SQIVND (reference sequence). CDR3 residues: CAARGIGTDTQYF. Written as DNA, the CDR3 is TGTGCCGCACGGGGTATCGGCACAGATACGCAGTATTTT.

In this sample, this clone turned up once. The chain combines TRBV5-8 with TRBJ1-1; D is uncertain. V dropped 7 bases and J dropped 0 bases, with 16 bases sitting between them. This CDR3 spans 15 amino acids. Germline loops: CDR1 SGHTS, CDR2 YDEGEE. The chain's CDR3 is CASPQIPVVNTEAFF. The CDR3, as DNA: TGTGCCAGCCCCCAGATACCGGTTGTGAACACTGAAGCTTTCTTT.

The chain recombines TRBV30 with TRBJ1-1; no firm D call. Germline values: CDR1 GTSNPN, CDR2 SVGIG (reference sequence). The CDR3 runs 12 residues. Trimming took off 0 bases at V and 6 bases at J, with 8 bases between the two ends. The CDR3 region has the DNA TGTGCCTGGAGTGTCGGGTATGCTGAAGCTTTCTTT. It yields the protein CAWSVGYAEAFF.

This clone was seen just once. This sequence joins TRBV4-1 and TRBJ2-3; TRBD2 matches 12 bases. Trimming took 1 base from V and 3 from J; bases not matched to a gene: 8. The CDR3 loop spans 18 amino acids. CDR1 MGHRA and CDR2 YSYEKL come from the germline V gene. The CDR3 reads CASSQAPSGGARTDTQYF. The CDR3 DNA reads as TGCGCCAGCAGCCAAGCGCCTAGCGGGGGGGCCAGGACAGATACGCAGTATTTT.

V gene TRBV19 combines with J gene TRBJ1-4, with 7 nucleotides matching TRBD1. Germline V CDR1 and CDR2: LNHDA, SQIVND (reference sequence). The CDR3 has 14 residues. The V gene end was trimmed by 10 bases and the J gene end by 8 bases; junction bases not matched to a gene: 13. CDR3 protein: CATRQGGSEEKLFF. The CDR3 coding sequence is TGTGCCACAAGACAGGGAGGTTCTGAAGAAAAACTGTTTTTT.

The chain uses TRBV6-5 and TRBJ2-1, with 9 bases aligning to TRBD1. The CDR3 has 15 amino acids. Germline trimming cut 5 bases from V and 16 bases from J; bases unmatched to any gene: 18. Germline CDR1 reads MNHEY; CDR2 reads SVGAGI. The CDR3 here is CASSSPGQGPDIFFF. DNA of the CDR3: TGTGCCAGCAGTAGCCCCGGACAGGGGCCCGACATCTTCTTCTTC.

The V and J genes are TRBV28 and TRBJ1-5; no clear D gene. CDR1 and CDR2 from the germline V gene are MDHEN and SYDVKM. Trimming cost V 5 bases and J 4 bases, with 12 bases left between them. The CDR3 covers 14 residues. The CDR3 reads CASSGLLGNQPQHF. CDR3 in DNA: TGTGCCAGCAGTGGACTCTTGGGGAATCAGCCCCAGCATTTT.

The chain carries TRBV19 and TRBJ1-1; perhaps TRBD1 as D (5 bases). This CDR3 region has 14 residues. Germline V gene lookup returns CDR1 LNHDA and CDR2 SQIVND (reference sequence). Trimming took 1 base from V and 7 from J, leaving 13 bases between them. Here the CDR3 DNA reads TGTGCCAGTAGTATAGGGGGGGAAAGTAGTGAAGCTTTCTTT. Its protein product is CASSIGGESSEAFF.

The chain recombines TRBV5-1 with TRBJ2-3, with D perhaps matching TRBD2 (5 bases). Germline CDR1 reads SGHRS; CDR2 reads YFSETQ. The CDR3 loop spans 14 amino acids. V was clipped by 0 bases and J by 4 bases, with 9 bases between them. The CDR3 is CASSLGLAPDTQYF. DNA of the CDR3: TGCGCCAGCAGCTTGGGTCTAGCCCCAGATACGCAGTATTTT.

This chain links TRBV3-1 (or the pseudogene TRBV3-2) with TRBJ1-6, with TRBD1 matching over 8 bases. J gave up 6 bases and V 6 bases, and 10 bases lay outside the gene matches. Germline lookup yields CDR1 LGHDT and CDR2 YNNKEL (reference sequence). CDR3 length: 16 amino acids. In DNA, the CDR3 is TGTGCCAGCAGTCCTCTCGCCGGGACAGGTAATTCACCCCTCCACTTT. It translates to CASSPLAGTGNSPLHF.

CDR3 region: CASSPGQGANQPQHF. In nucleotides, the CDR3 is TGTGCCAGCTCCCCTGGACAGGGAGCAAATCAGCCCCAGCATTTT. The chain joins TRBV18 to TRBJ1-5, with 8 bases matching TRBD1. Trimming at V came to 6 bases and at J to 4 bases, leaving 8 bases not matched to a gene. Germline V gene sequence: CDR1 KGHSH, CDR2 LQKENI. The CDR3 runs to 15 residues. Full variable domain (rest looked up from reference TRBV18 and TRBJ1-5): NAGVMQNPRHLVRRRGQEARLRCSPMKGHSHVYWYRQLPEEGLKFMVYLQKENIIDESGMPKERFSAEFPKEGPSILRIQQVVRGDSAAYFCASSPGQGANQPQHFGDGTRLSIL.

V is TRBV7-3 and J is TRBJ2-3; 10 bases agree with TRBD2. Germline values: CDR1 SGHTA, CDR2 FQGTGA. This CDR3 has 15 residues. Trimming removed 6 bases from V and 1 base from J; junction bases left unmatched: 4. CDR3 sequence (DNA): TGTGCCAGCAGTCGAACTAGCGGGGGCACAGATACGCAGTATTTT. Translation: CASSRTSGGTDTQYF.

This chain connects TRBV19 to TRBJ1-5, with 10 bases lining up with TRBD1. The germline CDR1 and CDR2 sequences are LNHDA and SQIVND (reference sequence). Trimming at V came to 8 bases and at J to 3 bases, leaving 1 base not matched to a gene. There are 13 residues in the CDR3. CDR3: CASGQGVNQPQHF. In DNA, the CDR3 is TGTGCCAGTGGACAGGGGGTCAATCAGCCCCAGCATTTT.

The chain employs TRBV7-9 and TRBJ1-2, with 10 bases that match TRBD1. From germline, CDR1 is SEHNR and CDR2 FQNEAQ (reference sequence). V shed 5 bases, J shed 3 bases, and the junction held 6 bases outside the gene matches. The CDR3 is made up of 15 amino acids. CDR3 bases: TGTGCCAGCAGCAAGGGACAGGGGCAGGACTATGGCTACACCTTC. It is translated as CASSKGQGQDYGYTF.